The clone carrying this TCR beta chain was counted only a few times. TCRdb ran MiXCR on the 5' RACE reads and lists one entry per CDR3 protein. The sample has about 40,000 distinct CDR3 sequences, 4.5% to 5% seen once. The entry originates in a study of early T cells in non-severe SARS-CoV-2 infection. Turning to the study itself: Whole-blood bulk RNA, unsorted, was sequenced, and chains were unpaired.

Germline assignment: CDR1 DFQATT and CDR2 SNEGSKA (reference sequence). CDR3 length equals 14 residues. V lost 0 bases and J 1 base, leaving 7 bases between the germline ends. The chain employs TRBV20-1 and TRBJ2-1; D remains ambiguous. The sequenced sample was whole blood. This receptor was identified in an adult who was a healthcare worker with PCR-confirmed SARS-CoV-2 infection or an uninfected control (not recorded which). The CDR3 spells CSARDDRSYNEQFF. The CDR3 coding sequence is TGCAGTGCTAGAGATGACCGATCCTACAATGAGCAGTTCTTC.